What follows is one TCR beta chain and its context. The data originate from a study of blood T cell repertoires in COVID-19. Measured with immunoSEQ multiplex PCR; TCRdb has only the in-frame clones, and not every one. The data hold fewer than 120,000 clones, with roughly 76% observed a single time. The CDR3 has 14 residues. Germline trimming cut 3 bases from V and 7 bases from J; bases unmatched to any gene: 7. Per the germline V gene, CDR1 is SGHTA and CDR2 is FQGNSA. The chain combines TRBV7-2 with TRBJ2-5; 8 bases match TRBD2. The sequencing sample was made of peripheral blood. This TCR was sampled from a woman aged 60-75 years with acute or convalescent COVID-19. DNA of the CDR3: TGTGCCAGCAGCTTCCGGGGACTAGAAGGGACCCAGTACTTC. Amino acids: CASSFRGLEGTQYF.